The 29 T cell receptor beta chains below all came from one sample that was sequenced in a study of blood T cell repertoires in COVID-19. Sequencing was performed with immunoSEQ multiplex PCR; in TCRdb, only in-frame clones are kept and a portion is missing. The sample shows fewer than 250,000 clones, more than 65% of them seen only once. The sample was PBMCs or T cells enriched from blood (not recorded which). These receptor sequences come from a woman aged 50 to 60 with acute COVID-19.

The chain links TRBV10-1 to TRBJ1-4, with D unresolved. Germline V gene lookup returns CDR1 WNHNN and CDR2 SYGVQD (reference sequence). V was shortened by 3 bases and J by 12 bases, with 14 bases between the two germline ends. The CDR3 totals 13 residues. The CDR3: CASSDAGSQELFF. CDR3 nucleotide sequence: TGCGCCAGCAGTGATGCGGGGAGCCAGGAACTGTTTTTT.

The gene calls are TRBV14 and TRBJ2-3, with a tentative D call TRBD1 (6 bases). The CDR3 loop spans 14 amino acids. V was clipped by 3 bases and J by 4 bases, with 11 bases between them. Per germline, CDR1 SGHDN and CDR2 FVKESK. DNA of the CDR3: TGTGCCAGCAGCCATGCCAGGGGTGCAGATACGCAGTATTTT. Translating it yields CASSHARGADTQYF.

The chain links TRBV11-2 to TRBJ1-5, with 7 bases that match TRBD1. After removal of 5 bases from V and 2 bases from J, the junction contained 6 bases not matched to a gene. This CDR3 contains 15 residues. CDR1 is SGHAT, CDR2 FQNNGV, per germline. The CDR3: CASSEQGFGNQPQHF. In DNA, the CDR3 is TGTGCCAGCAGCGAACAGGGGTTTGGCAATCAGCCCCAGCATTTT.

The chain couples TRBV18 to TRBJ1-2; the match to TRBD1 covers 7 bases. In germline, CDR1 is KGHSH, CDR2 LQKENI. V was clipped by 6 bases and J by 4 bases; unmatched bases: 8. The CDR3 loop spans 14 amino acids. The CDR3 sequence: CASSSDRTTYGYTF. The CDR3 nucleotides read TGTGCCAGCTCCTCGGACAGGACTACCTATGGCTACACCTTC.

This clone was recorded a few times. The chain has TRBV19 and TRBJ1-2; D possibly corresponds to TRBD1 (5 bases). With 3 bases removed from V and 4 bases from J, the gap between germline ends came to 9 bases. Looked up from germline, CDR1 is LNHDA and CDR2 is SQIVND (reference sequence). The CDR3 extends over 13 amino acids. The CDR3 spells CASSIDRSYGYTF. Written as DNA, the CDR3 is TGTGCCAGTAGTATTGACAGAAGCTATGGCTACACCTTC.

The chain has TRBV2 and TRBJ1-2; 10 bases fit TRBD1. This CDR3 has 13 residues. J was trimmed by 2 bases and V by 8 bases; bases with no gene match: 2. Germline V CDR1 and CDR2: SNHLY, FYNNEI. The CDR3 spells CASGTGVNYGYTF. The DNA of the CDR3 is TGTGCCAGCGGGACAGGGGTAAACTATGGCTACACCTTC. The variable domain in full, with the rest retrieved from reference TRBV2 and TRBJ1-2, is EPEVTQTPSHQVTQMGQEVILRCVPISNHLYFYWYRQILGQKVEFLVSFYNNEISEKSEIFDDQFSVERPDGSNFTLKIRSTKLEDSAMYFCASGTGVNYGYTFGSGTRLTVV.

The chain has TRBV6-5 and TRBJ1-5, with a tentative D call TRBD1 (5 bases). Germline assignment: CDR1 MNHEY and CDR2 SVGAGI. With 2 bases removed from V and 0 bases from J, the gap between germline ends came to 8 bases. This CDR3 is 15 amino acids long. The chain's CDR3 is CASSYRQFSNQPQHF. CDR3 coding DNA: TGTGCCAGCAGTTACCGACAGTTTAGCAATCAGCCCCAGCATTTT.

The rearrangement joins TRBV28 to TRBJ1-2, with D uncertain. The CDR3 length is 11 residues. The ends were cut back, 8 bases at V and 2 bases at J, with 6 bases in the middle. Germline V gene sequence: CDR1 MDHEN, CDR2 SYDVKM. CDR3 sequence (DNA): TGTGCCAGCTACACCAACTATGGCTACACCTTC. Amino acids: CASYTNYGYTF.

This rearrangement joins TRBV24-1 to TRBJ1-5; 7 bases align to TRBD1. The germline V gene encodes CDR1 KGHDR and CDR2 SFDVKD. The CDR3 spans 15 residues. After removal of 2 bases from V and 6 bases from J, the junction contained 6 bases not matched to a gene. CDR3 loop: CATSDSRGRGQPQHF. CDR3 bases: TGTGCCACCAGTGATTCGAGGGGGCGAGGTCAGCCCCAGCATTTT.

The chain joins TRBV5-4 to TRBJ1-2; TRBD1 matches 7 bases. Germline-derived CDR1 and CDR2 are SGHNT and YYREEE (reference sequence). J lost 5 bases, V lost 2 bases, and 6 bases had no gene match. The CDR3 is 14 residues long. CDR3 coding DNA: TGTGCCAGCAGCTTTCCCGACAGGGAATATGGCTACACCTTC. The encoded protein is CASSFPDREYGYTF.

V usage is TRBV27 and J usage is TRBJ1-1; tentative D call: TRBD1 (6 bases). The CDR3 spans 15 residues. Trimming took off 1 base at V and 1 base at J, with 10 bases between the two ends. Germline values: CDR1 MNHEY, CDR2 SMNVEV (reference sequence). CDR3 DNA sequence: TGTGCCAGCAGTTTATACTTAGGGGGGAACACTGAAGCTTTCTTT. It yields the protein CASSLYLGGNTEAFF.

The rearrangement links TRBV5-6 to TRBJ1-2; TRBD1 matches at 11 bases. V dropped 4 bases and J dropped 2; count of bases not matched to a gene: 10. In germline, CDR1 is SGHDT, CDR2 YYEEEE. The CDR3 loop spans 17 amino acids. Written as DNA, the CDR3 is TGTGCCAGCAGCCCCTCAGGGACAGGGGGACCCAACTATGGCTACACCTTC. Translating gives CASSPSGTGGPNYGYTF.

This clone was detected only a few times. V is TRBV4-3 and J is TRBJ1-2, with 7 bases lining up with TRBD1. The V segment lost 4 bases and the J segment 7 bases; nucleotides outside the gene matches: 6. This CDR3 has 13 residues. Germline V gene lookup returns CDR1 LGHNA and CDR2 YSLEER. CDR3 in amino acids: CASSLNRGSGYTF. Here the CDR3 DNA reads TGCGCCAGCAGCCTAAACAGGGGCAGTGGCTACACCTTC.

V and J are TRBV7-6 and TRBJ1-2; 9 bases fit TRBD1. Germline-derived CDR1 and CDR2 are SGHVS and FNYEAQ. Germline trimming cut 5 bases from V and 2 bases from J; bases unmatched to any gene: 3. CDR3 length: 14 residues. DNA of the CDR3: TGTGCCAGCAGCCCAGGACAGGGGAACTATGGCTACACCTTC. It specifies CASSPGQGNYGYTF.

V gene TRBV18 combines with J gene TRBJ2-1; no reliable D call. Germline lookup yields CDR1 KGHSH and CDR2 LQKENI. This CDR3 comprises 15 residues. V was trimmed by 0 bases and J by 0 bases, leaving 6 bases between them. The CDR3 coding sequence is TGTGCCAGCTCACCACCGTCATCCTCCTACAATGAGCAGTTCTTC. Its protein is CASSPPSSSYNEQFF.

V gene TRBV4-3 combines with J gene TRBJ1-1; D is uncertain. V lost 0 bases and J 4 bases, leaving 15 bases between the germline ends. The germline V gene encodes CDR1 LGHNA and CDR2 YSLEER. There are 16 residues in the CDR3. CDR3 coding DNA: TGCGCCAGCAGCCAAGACGCAACGAGGGTAGTCACTGAAGCTTTCTTT. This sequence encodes CASSQDATRVVTEAFF.

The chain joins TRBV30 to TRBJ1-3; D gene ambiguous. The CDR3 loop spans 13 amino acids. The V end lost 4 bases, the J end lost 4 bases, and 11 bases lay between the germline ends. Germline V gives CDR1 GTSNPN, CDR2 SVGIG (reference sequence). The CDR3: CAWNSQVGNTIYF. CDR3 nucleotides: TGTGCCTGGAATTCGCAGGTCGGAAACACCATATATTTT.

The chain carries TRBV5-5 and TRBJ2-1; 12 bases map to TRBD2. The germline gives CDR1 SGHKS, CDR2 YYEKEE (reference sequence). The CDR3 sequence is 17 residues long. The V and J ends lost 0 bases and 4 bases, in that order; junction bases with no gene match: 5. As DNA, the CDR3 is TGTGCCAGCAGCTTGGTGTCTAGCGGGGGGGCTTACAATGAGCAGTTCTTC. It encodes CASSLVSSGGAYNEQFF.

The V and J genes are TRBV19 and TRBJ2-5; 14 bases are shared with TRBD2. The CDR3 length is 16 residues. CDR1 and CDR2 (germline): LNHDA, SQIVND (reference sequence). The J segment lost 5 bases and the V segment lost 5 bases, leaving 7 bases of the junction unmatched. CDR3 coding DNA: TGTGCCAGTAGTTCGACTAGCGGGGGGGCTTATGAGACCCAGTACTTC. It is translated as CASSSTSGGAYETQYF.

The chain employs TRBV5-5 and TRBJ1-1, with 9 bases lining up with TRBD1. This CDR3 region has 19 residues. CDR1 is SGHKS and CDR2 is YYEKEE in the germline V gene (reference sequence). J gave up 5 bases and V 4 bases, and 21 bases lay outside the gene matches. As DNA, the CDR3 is TGTGCCAGCAGCCCCGGGGGAGGGACAGGGATCCGTTTGGGGACTGAAGCTTTCTTT. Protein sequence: CASSPGGGTGIRLGTEAFF.

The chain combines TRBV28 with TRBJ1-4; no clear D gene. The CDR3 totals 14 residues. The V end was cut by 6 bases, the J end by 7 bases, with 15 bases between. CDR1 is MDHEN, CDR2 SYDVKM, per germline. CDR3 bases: TGTGCCAGCAGCCAAGACCCCGGAGGTGAAAAACTGTTTTTT. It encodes CASSQDPGGEKLFF.

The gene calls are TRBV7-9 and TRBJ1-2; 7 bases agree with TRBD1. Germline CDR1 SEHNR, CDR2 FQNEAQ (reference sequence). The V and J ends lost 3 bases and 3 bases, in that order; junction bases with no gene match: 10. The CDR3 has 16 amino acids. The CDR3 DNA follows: TGTGCCAGCAGCTTCGCCCTACAGGGGACCGACTATGGCTACACCTTC. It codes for CASSFALQGTDYGYTF.

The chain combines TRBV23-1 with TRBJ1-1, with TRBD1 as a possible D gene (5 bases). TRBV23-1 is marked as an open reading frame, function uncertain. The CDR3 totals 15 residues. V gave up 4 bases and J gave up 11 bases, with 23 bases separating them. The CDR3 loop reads CASSLRHNSGREAFF. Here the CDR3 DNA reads TGCGCCAGCAGTCTTCGACACAATTCAGGGCGAGAGGCTTTCTTT.

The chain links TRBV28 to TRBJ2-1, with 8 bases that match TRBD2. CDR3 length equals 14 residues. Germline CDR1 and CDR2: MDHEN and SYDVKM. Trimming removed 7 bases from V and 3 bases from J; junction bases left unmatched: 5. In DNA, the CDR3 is TGTGCCAGCAAGCGGGGGACCAACTACAATGAGCAGTTCTTC. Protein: CASKRGTNYNEQFF.

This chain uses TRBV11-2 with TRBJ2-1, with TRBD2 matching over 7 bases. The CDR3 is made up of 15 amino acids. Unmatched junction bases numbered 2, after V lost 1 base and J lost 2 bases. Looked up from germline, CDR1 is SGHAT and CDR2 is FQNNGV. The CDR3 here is CASSLAGGTYNEQFF. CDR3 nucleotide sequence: TGTGCCAGCAGCTTAGCCGGGGGGACCTACAATGAGCAGTTCTTC. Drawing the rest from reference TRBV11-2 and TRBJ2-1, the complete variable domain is EAGVAQSPRYKIIEKRQSVAFWCNPISGHATLYWYQQILGQGPKLLIQFQNNGVVDDSQLPKDRFSAERLKGVDSTLKIQPAKLEDSAVYLCASSLAGGTYNEQFFGPGTRLTVL.

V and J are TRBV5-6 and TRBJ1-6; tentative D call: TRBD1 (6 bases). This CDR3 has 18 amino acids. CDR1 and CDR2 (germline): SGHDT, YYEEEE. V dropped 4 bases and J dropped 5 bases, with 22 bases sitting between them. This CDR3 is CASSTWGGARMDNSPLHF. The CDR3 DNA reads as TGTGCCAGCAGCACCTGGGGGGGGGCCAGAATGGATAATTCACCCCTCCACTTT.

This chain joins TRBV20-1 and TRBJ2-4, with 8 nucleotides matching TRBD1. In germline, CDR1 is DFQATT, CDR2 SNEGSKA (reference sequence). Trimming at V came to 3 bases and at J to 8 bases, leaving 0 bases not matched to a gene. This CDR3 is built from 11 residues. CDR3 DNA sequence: TGCAGTGCTAGGGACAGGGACATTCAGTACTTC. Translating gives CSARDRDIQYF.

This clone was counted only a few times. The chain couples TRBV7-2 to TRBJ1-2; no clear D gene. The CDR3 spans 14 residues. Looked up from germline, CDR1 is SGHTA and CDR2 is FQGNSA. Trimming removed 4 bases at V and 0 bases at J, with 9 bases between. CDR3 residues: CASSSLQSNYGYTF. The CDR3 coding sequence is TGTGCCAGCAGCTCCCTCCAGTCTAACTATGGCTACACCTTC.

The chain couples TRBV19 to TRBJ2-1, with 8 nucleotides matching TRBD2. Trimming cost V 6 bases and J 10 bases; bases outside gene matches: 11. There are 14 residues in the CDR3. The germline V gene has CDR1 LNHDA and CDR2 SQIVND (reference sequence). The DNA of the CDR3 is TGTGCCAGTAGCCCGGGACTAGGAGGGTGGGAGCAGTTCTTC. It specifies CASSPGLGGWEQFF.